This TCR beta chain emerged from a study of early T cells in non-severe SARS-CoV-2 infection. Study-wide points: VDJdb matching, biased toward anti-spike CD8 responses, missed private and CD4 specificities.

For this clonotype: Its cognate antigen is unknown.

The library protocol tagged individual cDNA molecules with unique molecular identifiers. Each CDR3 protein is one row after TCRdb ran MiXCR on the 5' RACE reads. The table has about 80,000 distinct CDR3 sequences, 9% to 15% seen once; the top ten hold around 16%. This CDR3 comprises 12 residues. Germline-derived CDR1 and CDR2 are SEHNR and FQNEAQ (reference sequence). V lost 2 bases and J lost 5, with 6 bases in between. The chain is built from TRBV7-9 and TRBJ1-1; D is uncertain. The receptor was isolated from an adult who was a healthcare worker with PCR-confirmed SARS-CoV-2 infection or an uninfected control (not recorded which). The donor label of this sample is uncertain. The input for sequencing was whole blood, taken at baseline. For the CDR3, the DNA is TGTGCCAGCAGCTTAACGGCGACTGAAGCTTTCTTT. Translating gives CASSLTATEAFF.